The rows below give T cell receptor beta chains drawn from one sample of a study of T-cell reconstitution after alpha-beta-depleted transplantation in children. Using its own MiXCR run on the PCR reads, TCRdb lists one record per CDR3 protein. The sample carries some 640,000 distinct CDR3 sequences, around a sixth recorded once. Source: PBMCs from the stem cell graft donor, taken from the stem cell graft. These receptor sequences come from a human donor who donated a stem cell graft to a child with acute myeloid leukemia. Each CDR3 is given with its conserved first and last residue. A D gene is named only where the DNA matches it firmly. Where a row states a size, it is once, few, many or the class of an expanded clone; other rows omit it.

v_gene: TRBV20-1; j_gene: TRBJ2-5; abundance: few; d_gene: -; CDR3aa: CSALGGKTWETQYF; CDR3nt: TGCAGTGCCCTAGGGGGGAAGACTTGGGAGACCCAGTACTTC
v_gene: TRBV7-2; j_gene: TRBJ2-1; abundance: many; d_gene: TRBD2; CDR3aa: CASSLRLTGGYGDEQFF; CDR3nt: TGTGCCAGCAGCCTAAGACTTACGGGGGGATATGGTGATGAGCAGTTCTTC
v_gene: TRBV20-1; j_gene: TRBJ2-7; abundance: many; d_gene: -; CDR3aa: CSARDRGRPRSYEQYF; CDR3nt: TGCAGTGCTAGAGATCGAGGCAGGCCTCGCTCCTACGAGCAGTACTTC
v_gene: TRBV5-1; j_gene: TRBJ1-5; abundance: few; d_gene: TRBD1; CDR3aa: CASSPDRAYMQPQHF; CDR3nt: TGCGCCAGCAGCCCGGACAGGGCATATATGCAGCCCCAGCATTTT
v_gene: TRBV5-1; j_gene: TRBJ1-6; abundance: few; d_gene: TRBD1; CDR3aa: CASSRTGQSALHF; CDR3nt: TGCGCCAGCAGCCGCACGGGACAGTCGGCCCTCCACTTT
v_gene: TRBV4-1; j_gene: TRBJ2-5; abundance: -; d_gene: -; CDR3aa: CASSQEQLETQYF; CDR3nt: TGCGCCAGCAGCCAAGAACAGTTGGAGACCCAGTACTTC
v_gene: TRBV6-5; j_gene: TRBJ1-5; abundance: few; d_gene: -; CDR3aa: CASSYVGESNQPQHF; CDR3nt: TGTGCCAGCAGTTACGTTGGGGAGAGCAATCAGCCCCAGCATTTT
v_gene: TRBV30; j_gene: TRBJ2-1; abundance: few; d_gene: -; CDR3aa: CAWNRAPKNEQFF; CDR3nt: TGTGCCTGGAACCGGGCACCGAAAAATGAGCAGTTCTTC
v_gene: TRBV12-3/TRBV12-4; j_gene: TRBJ2-3; abundance: few; d_gene: TRBD2; CDR3aa: CASSLALGLAGFTDTQYF; CDR3nt: TGTGCCAGCAGTTTAGCGTTGGGACTAGCGGGGTTCACAGATACGCAGTATTTT
v_gene: TRBV20-1; j_gene: TRBJ1-5; abundance: -; d_gene: -; CDR3aa: CSVRQGVGNQPQHF; CDR3nt: TGCAGTGTACGTCAGGGAGTGGGGAATCAGCCCCAGCATTTT
v_gene: TRBV4-2; j_gene: TRBJ1-3; abundance: many; d_gene: -; CDR3aa: CASSQASGNTIYF; CDR3nt: TGTGCCAGCAGCCAAGCGTCGGGAAACACCATATATTTT
v_gene: TRBV7-8; j_gene: TRBJ2-2; abundance: -; d_gene: TRBD1; CDR3aa: CASSSTWDRVSNTGELFF; CDR3nt: TGTGCCAGCAGTTCCACATGGGACAGGGTCTCGAACACCGGGGAGCTGTTTTTT
v_gene: TRBV5-1; j_gene: TRBJ2-1; abundance: -; d_gene: TRBD1; CDR3aa: CASSSTGDRYYNEQFF; CDR3nt: TGCGCCAGCAGCTCCACAGGGGACAGGTACTACAATGAGCAGTTCTTC
v_gene: TRBV15; j_gene: TRBJ2-7; abundance: few; d_gene: TRBD1; CDR3aa: CATSNRDRAYEQYF; CDR3nt: TGTGCCACCAGCAACCGGGACAGGGCTTACGAGCAGTACTTC
v_gene: TRBV6-5; j_gene: TRBJ2-1; abundance: many; d_gene: -; CDR3aa: CASSYSGVSSYNEQFF; CDR3nt: TGTGCCAGCAGTTACTCGGGGGTCTCCTCCTACAATGAGCAGTTCTTC
v_gene: TRBV6-1; j_gene: TRBJ1-4; abundance: many; d_gene: TRBD1; CDR3aa: CASSRRTGYFGEKLFF; CDR3nt: TGTGCCAGCAGTCGTCGGACAGGGTATTTCGGCGAAAAACTGTTTTTT
v_gene: TRBV12-5; j_gene: TRBJ1-5; abundance: few; d_gene: TRBD1; CDR3aa: CASRGTGEQPQHF; CDR3nt: TGTGCTAGTAGGGGGACAGGGGAACAGCCCCAGCATTTT
v_gene: TRBV4-3; j_gene: TRBJ1-5; abundance: few; d_gene: -; CDR3aa: CASSQERSDQPQHF; CDR3nt: TGCGCCAGCAGCCAAGAACGGAGTGACCAGCCCCAGCATTTT
v_gene: TRBV12-3/TRBV12-4; j_gene: TRBJ1-6; abundance: few; d_gene: -; CDR3aa: CASSFQGFSPNSPLHF; CDR3nt: TGTGCCAGCAGTTTTCAGGGATTCTCCCCTAATTCACCCCTCCACTTT
v_gene: TRBV5-1; j_gene: TRBJ1-6; abundance: -; d_gene: TRBD1; CDR3aa: CASSTGETDSPLHF; CDR3nt: TGCGCCAGCAGCACAGGGGAAACAGATTCACCCCTCCACTTT
v_gene: TRBV11-2; j_gene: TRBJ1-5; abundance: -; d_gene: TRBD1; CDR3aa: CASSRDRGPGQPQHF; CDR3nt: TGTGCCAGCAGCCGGGACAGGGGGCCGGGACAGCCCCAGCATTTT
v_gene: TRBV7-3; j_gene: TRBJ2-2; abundance: many; d_gene: TRBD1; CDR3aa: CASSLPVDRGGTGELFF; CDR3nt: TGTGCCAGCAGCCTGCCTGTGGACAGGGGTGGCACCGGGGAGCTGTTTTTT
v_gene: TRBV5-1; j_gene: TRBJ2-3; abundance: few; d_gene: -; CDR3aa: CASSSTRRSTDTQYF; CDR3nt: TGCGCCAGCAGCTCTACTAGAAGGAGCACAGATACGCAGTATTTT
v_gene: TRBV14; j_gene: TRBJ2-4; abundance: few; d_gene: -; CDR3aa: CASSPRDTVAKNIQYF; CDR3nt: TGTGCCAGCAGCCCTAGGGACACTGTAGCCAAAAACATTCAGTACTTC
v_gene: TRBV15; j_gene: TRBJ1-4; abundance: -; d_gene: -; CDR3aa: CATSRGGSLNEKLFF; CDR3nt: TGTGCCACCAGCAGAGGCGGGAGTCTAAATGAAAAACTGTTTTTT
v_gene: TRBV5-5; j_gene: TRBJ1-5; abundance: many; d_gene: -; CDR3aa: CASSLAVAQPQHF; CDR3nt: TGTGCCAGCAGCTTGGCGGTAGCTCAGCCCCAGCATTTT